Following are 27 T cell receptor beta chains from one sample sequenced in a study of T cell changes during pregnancy in multiple sclerosis. Sequencing used immunoSEQ multiplex PCR; TCRdb keeps in-frame clones, though not all of them. This sample has roughly 100,000 clones, with roughly 93% found just once. This material consisted of peripheral blood, taken after pregnancy. These receptors were collected from a female donor with multiple sclerosis, enrolled in a pregnancy study.

The genes are TRBV7-9 and TRBJ2-7, with 9 bases identical to TRBD2. V gave up 5 bases and J gave up 11 bases; unmatched junction bases: 7. Germline V lookup: CDR1 SEHNR, CDR2 FQNEAQ (reference sequence). CDR3 size: 12 residues. CDR3 nucleotide sequence: TGTGCCAGCAGCGAGGTGCGGGGGGGGGAGTACTTC. It encodes CASSEVRGGEYF.

CDR3 protein: CASSLSTQYF. The CDR3 nucleotides read TGTGCCAGCAGTTTGAGTACGCAGTATTTT. This rearrangement joins TRBV7-2 to TRBJ2-3; D gene ambiguous. The CDR3 totals 10 residues. Per germline, CDR1 SGHTA and CDR2 FQGNSA. Trimming left V 6 bases short and J 8 bases short, with 6 bases between.

This clone has only a few counts. The rearrangement links TRBV18 to TRBJ1-5; possible D gene TRBD1, 6 bases. Germline assignment: CDR1 KGHSH and CDR2 LQKENI. V lost 8 bases, J lost 5 bases, and 13 bases lay in between. This CDR3 comprises 13 residues. The CDR3 spells CASIDRTDQPQHF. CDR3 sequence (DNA): TGTGCCAGCATTGACAGGACGGATCAGCCCCAGCATTTT.

This chain uses TRBV10-3 with TRBJ2-2; the match to TRBD1 covers 9 bases. V lost 4 bases and J lost 0; bases outside the gene matches: 3. Germline lookup yields CDR1 ENHRY and CDR2 SYGVKD. This CDR3 is built from 16 residues. CDR3 bases: TGTGCCATCAGTGGCACAGGGGGCTCGAACACCGGGGAGCTGTTTTTT. This codes for CAISGTGGSNTGELFF.

The CDR3 region has the DNA TGTGCCAGCAGTGGGGAACAGGCAGATACGCAGTATTTT. It is translated as CASSGEQADTQYF. This sequence joins TRBV2 and TRBJ2-3; D is perhaps TRBD1 (5 bases). V gave up 4 bases and J gave up 4 bases, with 9 bases separating them. From germline, CDR1 is SNHLY and CDR2 FYNNEI. This CDR3 region has 13 residues.

This chain uses TRBV19 with TRBJ2-7, with 10 bases lining up with TRBD2. Losses at the gene ends were 5 bases for V and 6 bases for J; bases not matched to a gene: 7. Germline CDR1 reads LNHDA; CDR2 reads SQIVND (reference sequence). This CDR3 has 14 residues. CDR3 coding DNA: TGTGCCAGTAGTGGCCTAGCGGGAGTCGGCGAGCAGTACTTC. Its protein is CASSGLAGVGEQYF.

The chain combines TRBV28 with TRBJ2-2; TRBD2 matches at 7 bases. The V gene's germline CDR1 is MDHEN and CDR2 SYDVKM. The CDR3 sequence is 14 residues long. V lost 8 bases and J lost 5; bases outside the gene matches: 8. Written as DNA, the CDR3 is TGTGCCAGCGCGGGACTATTCAAAACCGGGGAGCTGTTTTTT. Protein: CASAGLFKTGELFF.

V is TRBV5-5 and J is TRBJ2-7; TRBD1 aligns across 7 bases. Germline V gene lookup returns CDR1 SGHKS and CDR2 YYEKEE (reference sequence). This CDR3 has 15 amino acids. The J segment lost 3 bases and the V segment lost 2 bases, leaving 8 bases of the junction unmatched. In DNA form, the CDR3 reads TGTGCCAGCAGCTTTTCCGGGACAGCAGGCTACGAGCAGTACTTC. Translating gives CASSFSGTAGYEQYF.

J is TRBJ2-2 and V is TRBV29-1; a weak D match, TRBD1 (5 bases). This CDR3 contains 11 residues. Germline V CDR1 and CDR2: SQVTM, ANQGSEA. V lost 3 bases and J lost 6, with 5 bases in between. CDR3 DNA sequence: TGCAGCGTTGACAGGGCCGGGGAGCTGTTTTTT. Its translation: CSVDRAGELFF.

The gene calls are TRBV5-1 and TRBJ2-1, with 8 bases identical to TRBD2. The CDR3 length is 17 residues. Germline CDR1 SGHRS, CDR2 YFSETQ. After removal of 2 bases from V and 5 bases from J, the junction contained 12 bases not matched to a gene. The chain's CDR3 is CASSFLGGLAGDNEQFF. For the CDR3, the DNA is TGCGCCAGCAGCTTCCTCGGGGGGCTAGCGGGTGACAATGAGCAGTTCTTC.

The chain employs TRBV19 and TRBJ2-5; D may be TRBD2 (6 bases). Germline CDR1 and CDR2: LNHDA and SQIVND (reference sequence). There are 13 residues in the CDR3. Deletions cut 7 bases from V and 4 bases from J, with 13 bases between. The CDR3 region is CASTPRRGETQYF. For the CDR3, the DNA is TGTGCCAGTACCCCCAGGAGGGGAGAGACCCAGTACTTC.

J is TRBJ2-1 and V is TRBV7-7, with TRBD1 matching 10 bases. The CDR3 runs to 14 residues. The V segment lost 4 bases and the J segment 8 bases; nucleotides outside the gene matches: 5. Germline assignment: CDR1 SSHAT and CDR2 FNYEAQ (reference sequence). The CDR3 protein is CASSYGTGDDEQFF. The CDR3 region has the DNA TGTGCCAGCAGCTACGGGACAGGGGACGATGAGCAGTTCTTC. Filled out from reference TRBV7-7 and TRBJ2-1, the complete variable domain reads GAGVSQSPRYKVTKRGQDVTLRCDPISSHATLYWYQQALGQGPEFLTYFNYEAQPDKSGLPSDRFSAERPEGSISTLTIQRTEQRDSAMYRCASSYGTGDDEQFFGPGTRLTVL.

The rearrangement links TRBV11-2 to TRBJ1-3; D ambiguous. Germline V lookup: CDR1 SGHAT, CDR2 FQNNGV. V dropped 0 bases and J dropped 9 bases, with 3 bases sitting between them. This CDR3 is built from 11 residues. The chain's CDR3 is CASSLESTIYF. For the CDR3, the DNA is TGTGCCAGCAGCTTAGAGAGCACCATATATTTT.

This clone showed up just once. The CDR3 coding sequence is TGTGCCAGCAGCCGCGGGGATCCGGAGACCCAGTACTTC. It encodes CASSRGDPETQYF. V gene TRBV6-6 combines with J gene TRBJ2-5; maybe TRBD2 (6 bases). Germline V gene lookup returns CDR1 MNHNY and CDR2 SVGAGI (reference sequence). The V gene lost 6 bases and the J gene lost 5 bases, with 13 bases spanning the gap. The CDR3 is 13 residues long.

This clone has only one observation. This chain connects TRBV2 to TRBJ1-4; no definite D call. CDR1 and CDR2 (germline): SNHLY, FYNNEI. V was cut by 2 bases and J by 8 bases, with 12 bases left in between. The CDR3 runs 14 residues. The CDR3 nucleotides are TGTGCCAGCAGTGAACCCCTCCTGAGGGAAAAACTGTTTTTT. Protein sequence: CASSEPLLREKLFF.

The chain employs TRBV7-2 and TRBJ1-5; 8 nucleotides match TRBD1. V gave up 5 bases and J gave up 4 bases; unmatched junction bases: 7. CDR3 length: 15 residues. The V gene's germline CDR1 is SGHTA and CDR2 FQGNSA. Written as DNA, the CDR3 is TGTGCCAGCAGCCCCGCAGGGGGCAGGAATCAGCCCCAGCATTTT. Its translation is CASSPAGGRNQPQHF.

This clone showed up just once. V and J are TRBV28 and TRBJ2-7; TRBD2 matches at 10 bases. J lost 1 base, V lost 7 bases, and 13 bases had no gene match. The length of the CDR3 is 17 residues. Germline lookup yields CDR1 MDHEN and CDR2 SYDVKM. In DNA, the CDR3 is TGTGCCAGCACCTCCCGGAGGGCTAGCGGGAGATCCTACGAGCAGTACTTC. Protein: CASTSRRASGRSYEQYF.

The chain links TRBV6-5 to TRBJ1-6; no reliable D call. Germline CDR1 reads MNHEY; CDR2 reads SVGAGI. The CDR3 extends over 14 amino acids. Trimming pared 10 bases from V and 4 bases from J, leaving 14 bases between. The CDR3 spells CATSRAGYNSPLHF. The CDR3 bases are TGTGCCACGTCGAGGGCAGGATATAATTCACCCCTCCACTTT.

The chain couples TRBV7-9 to TRBJ1-1; TRBD1 matches 10 bases. V trimming: 5 bases; J trimming: 5 bases; junction bases outside the gene matches: 11. The germline V gene encodes CDR1 SEHNR and CDR2 FQNEAQ (reference sequence). The CDR3 has 16 residues. The CDR3: CASSDRTGGKSTEAFF. In DNA form, the CDR3 reads TGTGCCAGCAGCGATCGGACAGGGGGTAAATCGACTGAAGCTTTCTTT.

V gene TRBV30 combines with J gene TRBJ1-2, with D possibly being TRBD1 (5 bases). The CDR3 runs 13 residues. CDR1 is GTSNPN, CDR2 SVGIG, per germline (reference sequence). V was shortened by 4 bases and J by 2 bases, with 11 bases between the two germline ends. DNA of the CDR3: TGTGCCTGGACCGGGGCGGGAAACTATGGCTACACCTTC. Protein sequence: CAWTGAGNYGYTF.

The chain recombines TRBV6-5 with TRBJ2-3; D is possibly TRBD1 (6 bases). The CDR3 is made up of 13 amino acids. V dropped 2 bases and J dropped 6 bases, with 9 bases sitting between them. Germline V gene lookup returns CDR1 MNHEY and CDR2 SVGAGI. The CDR3 DNA reads as TGTGCCAGCAGTTACGGGACATACGATACGCAGTATTTT. It translates to CASSYGTYDTQYF.

The chain links TRBV2 to TRBJ1-2; 7 bases match TRBD1. The trim removed 6 bases at V and 4 bases at J, leaving 17 bases unmatched. This CDR3 has 17 residues. CDR1 and CDR2 from the germline V gene are SNHLY and FYNNEI. The CDR3 bases are TGTGCCAGCAGGAGGTCCGGTGGGACAGAGTCTTTCTATGGCTACACCTTC. Amino acid sequence: CASRRSGGTESFYGYTF.

This clone occurred once. This sequence joins TRBV2 and TRBJ2-7; 9 nucleotides match TRBD2. The V and J ends lost 7 bases and 4 bases, in that order; junction bases with no gene match: 11. The V gene's germline CDR1 is SNHLY and CDR2 FYNNEI. This CDR3 spans 15 amino acids. This CDR3 reads CASIISGGKVYEQYF. The CDR3 DNA follows: TGTGCCAGCATAATTAGCGGGGGAAAAGTATACGAGCAGTACTTC.

V gene TRBV7-6 combines with J gene TRBJ2-7; tentative D call: TRBD1 (6 bases). CDR1 is SGHVS and CDR2 is FNYEAQ in the germline V gene. This CDR3 contains 14 residues. Trimming cost V 5 bases and J 2 bases, with 13 bases left between them. CDR3 amino acids: CASSPQGIPYEQYF. CDR3 sequence (DNA): TGTGCCAGCAGCCCACAGGGTATCCCCTACGAGCAGTACTTC.

The V call is TRBV29-1, the J call TRBJ2-5; TRBD2 matches 8 bases. The CDR3 covers 15 residues. J was trimmed by 5 bases and V by 4 bases; bases with no gene match: 12. Germline V CDR1 and CDR2: SQVTM, ANQGSEA. The CDR3 coding sequence is TGCAGCGTTGGGCGACCCGGGGGGGCCGGGGAGACCCAGTACTTC. Its protein is CSVGRPGGAGETQYF.

The chain combines TRBV5-1 with TRBJ2-3, with a possible D match to TRBD2 (5 bases). The CDR3 runs to 14 residues. Germline assignment: CDR1 SGHRS and CDR2 YFSETQ. Trimming shortened V by 2 bases and J by 13 bases, and 20 bases separated the two germline ends. CDR3 coding DNA: TGCGCCAGCAGCTTAGGCTATAGGGTAGTCGGGGAGTATTTT. Translation gives CASSLGYRVVGEYF.

The chain uses TRBV6-5 and TRBJ2-5; D not certain. Between the trimmed V and J ends, which lost 8 bases and 4 bases, there was a span of 11 bases. Per the germline V gene, CDR1 is MNHEY and CDR2 is SVGAGI. The CDR3 covers 12 residues. The CDR3 loop is CASAHGGETQYF. The CDR3 DNA follows: TGTGCCAGCGCCCACGGCGGAGAGACCCAGTACTTC.